These T cell receptor beta chains were read from a single sample in a study of cytomegalovirus exposure and HLA in healthy donors. Assay used: immunoSEQ multiplex PCR; TCRdb lists only in-frame clones, some missing. The sample holds under 200,000 clones, approximately 86% seen once. Sequenced input: PBMCs. These receptors came from a woman in her 30s in good health and CMV-seronegative. Both conserved end residues are part of each CDR3. Each record gives: J gene, V gene, clone size, CDR3 protein. The size entry is marked missing in some rows and otherwise reads once, few, many or a size class.

j_call: TRBJ2-2
v_call: TRBV28
clone_size: -
cdr3_aa: CASRIAGGAAGELFF

j_call: TRBJ1-2
v_call: TRBV28
clone_size: -
cdr3_aa: CASSFGLIYGYTF

j_call: TRBJ2-3
v_call: TRBV11-2
clone_size: -
cdr3_aa: CASSQSGDTQYF

j_call: TRBJ1-1
v_call: TRBV7-9
clone_size: -
cdr3_aa: CASSKDSQTEAFF

j_call: TRBJ2-3
v_call: TRBV4-2
clone_size: -
cdr3_aa: CASSQEGLAHTDTQYF

j_call: TRBJ1-5
v_call: TRBV6-1
clone_size: -
cdr3_aa: CASSESLAGRQPQHF

j_call: TRBJ2-5
v_call: TRBV9
clone_size: -
cdr3_aa: CASSVGGGEGGGETQYF

j_call: TRBJ1-2
v_call: TRBV5-1
clone_size: -
cdr3_aa: CASSAFKTTGAGYGYTF

j_call: TRBJ2-5
v_call: TRBV11-2
clone_size: -
cdr3_aa: CASSTRVETQYF

j_call: TRBJ2-5
v_call: TRBV5-1
clone_size: -
cdr3_aa: CASSIGQGLIGMETQYF

j_call: TRBJ2-1
v_call: TRBV6-1
clone_size: -
cdr3_aa: CASSRTSGFYNEQFF

j_call: TRBJ1-5
v_call: TRBV10-3
clone_size: -
cdr3_aa: CAISERSPSNQPQHF

j_call: TRBJ2-7
v_call: TRBV5-1
clone_size: few
cdr3_aa: CASSLDQGAWYEQYF

j_call: TRBJ2-3
v_call: TRBV5-6
clone_size: -
cdr3_aa: CASSLVEGFDTQYF

j_call: TRBJ2-6
v_call: TRBV6-1
clone_size: -
cdr3_aa: CASSGAGPISPGANVLTF

j_call: TRBJ2-1
v_call: TRBV5-1
clone_size: -
cdr3_aa: CASSLGDRGRDPHNEQFF

j_call: TRBJ2-2
v_call: TRBV5-1
clone_size: -
cdr3_aa: CASSSSGPGTGELFF

j_call: TRBJ1-2
v_call: TRBV7-2
clone_size: -
cdr3_aa: CASSLTAGAIYGYTF

j_call: TRBJ2-7
v_call: TRBV6-6
clone_size: once
cdr3_aa: CASTLTLTTYEQYF

j_call: TRBJ2-3
v_call: TRBV2
clone_size: -
cdr3_aa: CASTGGSTDTQYF

j_call: TRBJ2-1
v_call: TRBV28
clone_size: -
cdr3_aa: CASRHGVPFSEQFF

j_call: TRBJ2-7
v_call: TRBV19
clone_size: -
cdr3_aa: CASTPLAGVYEQYF

j_call: TRBJ2-3
v_call: TRBV7-8
clone_size: -
cdr3_aa: CASSLLTGTSGPLGTQYF

j_call: TRBJ2-3
v_call: TRBV27
clone_size: few
cdr3_aa: CASSIQGPSGSSIF

j_call: TRBJ2-2
v_call: TRBV13
clone_size: -
cdr3_aa: CASSLEFDSVPGTGELFF

j_call: TRBJ1-3
v_call: TRBV4-1
clone_size: -
cdr3_aa: CASSQYVVISGNTIYF

j_call: TRBJ2-1
v_call: TRBV29-1
clone_size: -
cdr3_aa: CSVDIQGRSEQFF

j_call: TRBJ2-3
v_call: TRBV5-1
clone_size: -
cdr3_aa: CASSWGEATQYF

j_call: TRBJ2-2
v_call: TRBV2
clone_size: -
cdr3_aa: CASTSRGPGELFF

j_call: TRBJ2-7
v_call: TRBV6-1
clone_size: few
cdr3_aa: CASRETVIYEQYF

j_call: TRBJ2-2
v_call: TRBV6-1
clone_size: -
cdr3_aa: CASYWTSGSTGELFF

j_call: TRBJ2-3
v_call: TRBV20-1
clone_size: -
cdr3_aa: CSATSADTQYF

j_call: TRBJ2-5
v_call: TRBV14
clone_size: -
cdr3_aa: CASSQVTSGLQETQYF

j_call: TRBJ2-1
v_call: TRBV29-1
clone_size: -
cdr3_aa: CSVTGTGGVEQFF

j_call: TRBJ2-1
v_call: TRBV6-6
clone_size: -
cdr3_aa: CASSYGDAGNEQFF

j_call: TRBJ2-7
v_call: TRBV7-3
clone_size: few
cdr3_aa: CASSLTYGYEQYF

j_call: TRBJ1-1
v_call: TRBV5-4
clone_size: -
cdr3_aa: CASRTQGMNTEAFF

j_call: TRBJ1-5
v_call: TRBV4-1
clone_size: -
cdr3_aa: CASSLRFNSNQPQHF

j_call: -
v_call: TRBV27
clone_size: once
cdr3_aa: CASSPRTGTNEQYF

j_call: TRBJ2-3
v_call: TRBV7-3
clone_size: -
cdr3_aa: CASSPLGGRGTDTQYF

j_call: TRBJ1-2
v_call: TRBV6-6
clone_size: -
cdr3_aa: CASILGQGWGYTF

j_call: TRBJ1-1
v_call: TRBV5-1
clone_size: few
cdr3_aa: CASSLNRARTEAFF

j_call: TRBJ1-6
v_call: TRBV30
clone_size: -
cdr3_aa: CAWSVGAGDNSPLHF

j_call: TRBJ1-1
v_call: TRBV2
clone_size: once
cdr3_aa: CASKNRQGMNTEAFF

j_call: TRBJ2-5
v_call: TRBV18
clone_size: -
cdr3_aa: CASSPPGAETQYF

j_call: TRBJ1-2
v_call: TRBV10-3
clone_size: -
cdr3_aa: CAISESAQGVINYGYTF

j_call: TRBJ1-1
v_call: TRBV7-9
clone_size: -
cdr3_aa: CASRSGQGGWGTEAFF

j_call: TRBJ2-3
v_call: TRBV2
clone_size: -
cdr3_aa: CASSPEGELLSTDTQYF

j_call: TRBJ2-1
v_call: TRBV18
clone_size: -
cdr3_aa: CASSPRDRLAGASYNEQFF

j_call: TRBJ1-2
v_call: TRBV5-1
clone_size: -
cdr3_aa: CASSLGQGDGYTF

j_call: TRBJ1-2
v_call: TRBV10-2
clone_size: -
cdr3_aa: CASFGQASNYGYTF